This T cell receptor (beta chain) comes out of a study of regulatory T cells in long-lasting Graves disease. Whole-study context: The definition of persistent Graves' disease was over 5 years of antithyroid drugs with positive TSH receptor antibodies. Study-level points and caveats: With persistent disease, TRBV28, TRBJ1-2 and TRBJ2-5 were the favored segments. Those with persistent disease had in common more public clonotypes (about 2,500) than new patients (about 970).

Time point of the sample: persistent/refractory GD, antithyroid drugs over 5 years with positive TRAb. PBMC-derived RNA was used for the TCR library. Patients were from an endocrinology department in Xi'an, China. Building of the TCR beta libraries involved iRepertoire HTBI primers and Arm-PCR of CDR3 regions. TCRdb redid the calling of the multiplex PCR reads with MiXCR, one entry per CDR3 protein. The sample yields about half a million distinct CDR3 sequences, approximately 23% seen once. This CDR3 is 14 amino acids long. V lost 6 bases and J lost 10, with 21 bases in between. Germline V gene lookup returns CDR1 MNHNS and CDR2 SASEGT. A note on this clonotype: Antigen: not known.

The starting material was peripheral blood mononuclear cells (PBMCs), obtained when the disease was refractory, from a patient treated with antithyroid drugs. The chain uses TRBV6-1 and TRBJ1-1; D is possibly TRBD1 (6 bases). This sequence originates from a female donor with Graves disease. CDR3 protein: CASSQGIRAVRAFF. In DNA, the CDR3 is TGTGCCAGCAGCCAGGGGATAAGGGCGGTGAGAGCTTTCTTT.